This T cell receptor (beta chain) was sequenced during a study of blood T cell repertoires in COVID-19. About the research overall: Collection of acute and convalescent COVID-19 samples took place in the United States, Italy and Spain.

This clone appeared a single time. Some clones are missing from TCRdb's copy, which holds only in-frame ones; the method was immunoSEQ multiplex PCR. The sample gives more than 300,000 clones, 88% of which show up once; around 7.9% is in the top ten. Germline CDR1 reads LGHDT; CDR2 reads YNNKEL (reference sequence). J gave up 2 bases and V 4 bases, and 3 bases lay outside the gene matches. The CDR3 totals 15 residues. The origin of this receptor is a woman in her 70s with COVID-19, enrolled during active disease. Specimen: peripheral blood. J is TRBJ1-3 and V is TRBV3-1 (or the pseudogene TRBV3-2); 9 bases are a match to TRBD1. Here the CDR3 reads CASSLQGAAGNTIYF. The DNA of the CDR3 is TGTGCCAGCAGCCTACAGGGGGCGGCTGGAAACACCATATATTTT.